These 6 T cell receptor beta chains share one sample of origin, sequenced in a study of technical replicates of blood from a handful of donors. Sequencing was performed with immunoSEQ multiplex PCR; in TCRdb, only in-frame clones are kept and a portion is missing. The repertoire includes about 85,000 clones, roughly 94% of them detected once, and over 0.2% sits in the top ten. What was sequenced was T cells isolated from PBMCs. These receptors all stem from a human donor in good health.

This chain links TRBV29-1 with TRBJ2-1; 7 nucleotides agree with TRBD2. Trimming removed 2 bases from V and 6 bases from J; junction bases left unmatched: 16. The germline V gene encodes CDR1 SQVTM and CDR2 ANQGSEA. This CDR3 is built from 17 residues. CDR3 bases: TGCAGCGTTGAAATTATCGATTATAGTGGGGGGGTCAATGAGCAGTTCTTC. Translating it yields CSVEIIDYSGGVNEQFF.

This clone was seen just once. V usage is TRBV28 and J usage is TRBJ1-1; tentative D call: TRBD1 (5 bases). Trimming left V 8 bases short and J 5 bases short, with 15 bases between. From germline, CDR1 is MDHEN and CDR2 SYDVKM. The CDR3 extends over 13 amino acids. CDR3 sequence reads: CASPVPGGTEAFF. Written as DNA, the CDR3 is TGTGCCAGCCCCGTTCCGGGGGGGACTGAAGCTTTCTTT.

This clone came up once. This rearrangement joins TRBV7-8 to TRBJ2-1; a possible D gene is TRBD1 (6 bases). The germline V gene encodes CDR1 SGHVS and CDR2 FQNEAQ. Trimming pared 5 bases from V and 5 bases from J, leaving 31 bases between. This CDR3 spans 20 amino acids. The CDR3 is CASSRLVLSLKGTKDNEQFF. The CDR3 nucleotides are TGTGCCAGCAGCCGGTTGGTCCTTTCACTTAAGGGGACAAAGGACAATGAGCAGTTCTTC.

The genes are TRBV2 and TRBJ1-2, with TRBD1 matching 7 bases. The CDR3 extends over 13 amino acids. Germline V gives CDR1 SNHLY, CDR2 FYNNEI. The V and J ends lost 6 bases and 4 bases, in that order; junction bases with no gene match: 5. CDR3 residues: CASRGDRTYGYTF. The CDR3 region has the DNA TGTGCCAGCAGGGGGGACAGAACCTATGGCTACACCTTC.

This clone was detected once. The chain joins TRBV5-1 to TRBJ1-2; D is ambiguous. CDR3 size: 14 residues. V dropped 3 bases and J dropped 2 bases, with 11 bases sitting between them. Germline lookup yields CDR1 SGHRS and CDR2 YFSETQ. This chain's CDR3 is CASSSDLGNYGYTF. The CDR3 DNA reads TGCGCCAGCAGCTCGGACTTAGGGAACTATGGCTACACCTTC.

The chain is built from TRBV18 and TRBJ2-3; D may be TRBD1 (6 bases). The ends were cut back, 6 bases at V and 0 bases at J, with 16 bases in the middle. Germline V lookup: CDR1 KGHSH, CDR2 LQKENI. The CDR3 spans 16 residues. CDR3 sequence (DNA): TGTGCCAGCTCTTTAAGTGGGGGCTGGAGCACAGATACGCAGTATTTT. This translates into CASSLSGGWSTDTQYF.